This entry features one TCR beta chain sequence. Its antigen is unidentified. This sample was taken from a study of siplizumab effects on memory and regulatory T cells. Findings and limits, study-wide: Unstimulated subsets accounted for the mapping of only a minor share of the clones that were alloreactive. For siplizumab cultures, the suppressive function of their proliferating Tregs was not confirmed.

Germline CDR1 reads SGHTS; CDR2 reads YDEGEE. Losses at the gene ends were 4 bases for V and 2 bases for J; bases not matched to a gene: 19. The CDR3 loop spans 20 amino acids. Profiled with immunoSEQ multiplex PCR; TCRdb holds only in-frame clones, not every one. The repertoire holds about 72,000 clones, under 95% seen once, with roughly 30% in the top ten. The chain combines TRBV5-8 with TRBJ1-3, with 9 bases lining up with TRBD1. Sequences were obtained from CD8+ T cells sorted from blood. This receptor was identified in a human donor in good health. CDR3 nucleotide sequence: TGTGCCAGCAGCACACCAGGACAGGGGCCCCTCCTATTTCCTGGAAACACCATATATTTT. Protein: CASSTPGQGPLLFPGNTIYF.